This T cell receptor (beta chain) appears in the sequencing data of a study of blood T cell repertoires in COVID-19. Background on the study: Sources were T cells, B-cell-depleted T cells, or PBMCs; the material itself was cDNA or gDNA.

Self-reported history from a screening survey and questionnaire set each donor's cohort. The data were produced by immunoSEQ multiplex PCR, yet TCRdb's version contains in-frame clones alone and is incomplete. The sample contains hundreds of thousands of clones, about nine tenths of which appear only once. The TCR comes from a woman aged 45-65 years in a cohort exposed to, infected with or recovered from COVID-19 (not recorded which). The source material was PBMCs or T cells enriched from blood (not recorded which).

The CDR3 sequence is CASSQEADRGGYTF. Written as DNA, the CDR3 is TGCGCCAGCAGCCAAGAAGCGGACAGGGGTGGCTACACCTTC. This chain links TRBV4-3 with TRBJ1-2, with TRBD1 identical over 9 bases. CDR1 and CDR2 (germline): LGHNA, YSLEER. The CDR3 totals 14 residues. V trimming: 0 bases; J trimming: 7 bases; junction bases outside the gene matches: 3.